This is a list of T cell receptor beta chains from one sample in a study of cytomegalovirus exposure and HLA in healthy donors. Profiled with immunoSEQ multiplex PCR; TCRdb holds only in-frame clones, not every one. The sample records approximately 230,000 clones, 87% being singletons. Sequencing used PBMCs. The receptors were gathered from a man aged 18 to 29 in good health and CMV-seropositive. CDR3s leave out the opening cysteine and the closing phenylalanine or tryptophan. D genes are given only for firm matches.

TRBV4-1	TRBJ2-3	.	ASSQYGNADTQY
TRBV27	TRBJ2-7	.	ASSPPGEQY
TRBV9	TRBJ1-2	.	ASSVEITAPNYGYT
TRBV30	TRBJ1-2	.	AWSLAGAWGYT
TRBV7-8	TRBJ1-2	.	ASSLDRSNYGYT
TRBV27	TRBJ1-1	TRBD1	ASSFLGQQNTEAF
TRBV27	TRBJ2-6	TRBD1	ATNGQGPSGANVLT
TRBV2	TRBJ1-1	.	ASMFMNTEAF
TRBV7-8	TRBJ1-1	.	ASSLKRQLNTEAF
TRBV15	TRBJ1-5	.	ATSQTAGVSNQPQH
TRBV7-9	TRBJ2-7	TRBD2	ASSLVGSGSYEQY
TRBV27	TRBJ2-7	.	ASSSGAGIFYEQY
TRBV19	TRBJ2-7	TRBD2	ASSTQLAGDSYEQY
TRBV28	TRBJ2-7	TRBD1	ASSPPGQGAPEQY
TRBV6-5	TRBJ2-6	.	ASRTSGANVLT
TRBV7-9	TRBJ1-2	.	ASSLDLGLDGYT
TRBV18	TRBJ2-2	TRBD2	ASSLREREASNTGELF
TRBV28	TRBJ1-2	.	ASITPPAGLQGYT
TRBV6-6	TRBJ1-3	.	ASSPGGNGNTIY
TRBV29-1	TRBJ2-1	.	SVEGLQGRAF
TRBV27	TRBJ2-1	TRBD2	ASSSTSGRASEQF
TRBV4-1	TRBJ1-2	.	ASSQVGRNYGYT
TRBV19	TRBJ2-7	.	ASGGGGPFEQY